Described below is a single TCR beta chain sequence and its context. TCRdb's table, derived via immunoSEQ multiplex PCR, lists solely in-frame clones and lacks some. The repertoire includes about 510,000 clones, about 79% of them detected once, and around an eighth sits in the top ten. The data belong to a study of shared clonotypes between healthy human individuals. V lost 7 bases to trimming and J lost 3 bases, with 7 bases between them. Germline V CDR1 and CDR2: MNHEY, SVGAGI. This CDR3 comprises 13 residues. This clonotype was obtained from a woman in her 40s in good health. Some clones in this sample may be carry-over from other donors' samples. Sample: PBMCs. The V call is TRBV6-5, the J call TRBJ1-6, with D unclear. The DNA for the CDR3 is TGTGCCAGCAAGTTAATCTATAATTCACCCCTCCACTTT. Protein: CASKLIYNSPLHF.